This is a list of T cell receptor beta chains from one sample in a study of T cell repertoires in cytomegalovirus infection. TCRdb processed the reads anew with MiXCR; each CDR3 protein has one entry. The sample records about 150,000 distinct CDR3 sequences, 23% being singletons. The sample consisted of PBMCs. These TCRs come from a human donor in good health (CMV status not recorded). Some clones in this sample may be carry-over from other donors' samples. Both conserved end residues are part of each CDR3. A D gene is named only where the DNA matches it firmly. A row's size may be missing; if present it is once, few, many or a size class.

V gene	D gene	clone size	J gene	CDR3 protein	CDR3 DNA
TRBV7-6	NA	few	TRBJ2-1	CASSLREGEQFF	TGTGCCAGCAGCTTGAGGGAAGGTGAGCAGTTCTTC
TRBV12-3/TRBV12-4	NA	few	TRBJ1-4	CASSLGGSEKLFF	TGTGCCAGCAGTTTAGGGGGAAGTGAAAAACTGTTTTTT
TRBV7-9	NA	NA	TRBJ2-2	CASSLITGASNTGELFF	TGTGCCAGCAGCTTAATAACCGGGGCCTCGAACACCGGGGAGCTGTTTTTT
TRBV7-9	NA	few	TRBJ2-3	CASSNPPWGPHTDTQYF	TGTGCCAGCAGCAACCCCCCCTGGGGCCCACACACAGATACGCAGTATTTT
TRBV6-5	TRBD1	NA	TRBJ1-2	CASRDGQGYGYTF	TGTGCCAGCAGGGATGGACAGGGCTATGGCTACACCTTC
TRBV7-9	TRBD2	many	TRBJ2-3	CASSPGTITDTQYF	TGTGCCAGCAGCCCCGGGACTATCACAGATACGCAGTATTTT
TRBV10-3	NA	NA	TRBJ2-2	CAISEMVTGELFF	TGTGCCATCAGTGAAATGGTCACCGGGGAGCTGTTTTTT
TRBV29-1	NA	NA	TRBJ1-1	CSVAPTANTEAFF	TGCAGCGTCGCCCCGACAGCGAACACTGAAGCTTTCTTT
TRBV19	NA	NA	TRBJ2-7	CASSMTSHHEQYF	TGTGCCAGTAGTATGACCTCACACCACGAGCAGTACTTC
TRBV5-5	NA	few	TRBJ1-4	CASSIETTGTNEKLFF	TGTGCCAGCAGCATCGAGACCACAGGAACTAATGAAAAACTGTTTTTT
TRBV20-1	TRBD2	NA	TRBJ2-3	CSARAKLAGYADTHYF	TGCAGTGCTAGAGCGAAACTAGCGGGCTACGCAGATACGCATTATTTT
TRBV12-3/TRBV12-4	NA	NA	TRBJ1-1	CASRMNTEAFF	TGTGCCAGCAGGATGAACACTGAAGCTTTCTTT
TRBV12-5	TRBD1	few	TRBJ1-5	CASGLSQTGGGLGNQPQHF	TGTGCTAGTGGTTTGTCCCAGACAGGGGGCGGGTTGGGCAATCAGCCCCAGCATTTT
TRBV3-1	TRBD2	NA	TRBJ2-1	CASTRLGGGGRHNEQFF	TGTGCCAGCACCCGCCTAGGCGGGGGGGGCCGACACAATGAGCAGTTCTTC
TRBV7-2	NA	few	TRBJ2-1	CASSPRAEQFF	TGTGCCAGCAGCCCCCGGGCGGAGCAGTTCTTC
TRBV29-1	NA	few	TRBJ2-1	CSVADTSYNEQFF	TGCAGCGTTGCGGACACGTCCTACAATGAGCAGTTCTTC
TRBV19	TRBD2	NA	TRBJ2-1	CASSISSGGYNEQFF	TGTGCCAGTAGTATCAGTAGCGGGGGTTACAATGAGCAGTTCTTC
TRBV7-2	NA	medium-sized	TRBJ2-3	CASSTPPAARTDTQYF	TGTGCCAGCAGTACGCCCCCCGCAGCCCGCACAGATACGCAGTATTTT
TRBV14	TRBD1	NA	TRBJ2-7	CASSRLGQEAPYEQYF	TGTGCCAGCAGCCGATTGGGACAGGAGGCTCCCTACGAGCAGTACTTC
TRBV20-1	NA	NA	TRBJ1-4	CGARDRKDEKLFF	TGCGGTGCTAGAGATCGTAAAGATGAAAAACTGTTTTTT
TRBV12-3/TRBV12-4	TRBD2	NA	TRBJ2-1	CASSRGEGYNEQFF	TGTGCCAGCAGCCGGGGGGAGGGGTACAATGAGCAGTTCTTC
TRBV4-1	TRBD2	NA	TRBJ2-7	CASSQESIPGGGAHEQYF	TGCGCCAGCAGCCAAGAATCTATCCCGGGCGGGGGGGCGCACGAGCAGTACTTC